The T cell receptor beta chain described here comes from a study of cytomegalovirus exposure and HLA in healthy donors. Whole-study context: Falling in the Caucasian-associated ancestry cluster were roughly 80% of under 450 genotyped donors. Findings of the study overall: What TCR beta sequences reportedly achieved was accurate prediction of HLA-A and HLA-B alleles in most subjects. Most TCR sequences showed up rarely, but some public TCRs showed up in many donors.

PCR employed 60 Vbeta and 13 Jbeta primers. Sequencing used immunoSEQ multiplex PCR; TCRdb keeps in-frame clones, though not all of them. The sample consists of some 150,000 clones, over 8% of them appearing once. This clone has just a few counts. As yet, its antigen is unknown. Looked up from germline, CDR1 is LGHNA and CDR2 is YSLEER. CDR3 length: 14 amino acids. With V trimmed by 5 bases and J by 2 bases, 4 bases remained unmatched. The TCR originated in a male donor in good health and CMV-seronegative. The rearrangement uses TRBV4-3 and TRBJ2-3; 7 bases fit TRBD2. Sequenced material: PBMCs. In nucleotides, the CDR3 is TGCGCCAGCAGCAGCGGGACTTTCACAGATACGCAGTATTTT. Translation gives CASSSGTFTDTQYF.